A single sample is the source of the 17 T cell receptor beta chains below, sequenced in a study of early T cells in non-severe SARS-CoV-2 infection. TCRdb fed the 5' RACE reads into MiXCR, producing one record per CDR3 protein. The sample contains approximately 70,000 distinct CDR3 sequences, around 14% of which appear only once. The sample was whole blood. The receptors were sampled from an adult who was a healthcare worker with PCR-confirmed SARS-CoV-2 infection or an uninfected control (not recorded which).

This clonotype was detected a few times. The J gene is TRBJ2-5, the V gene TRBV7-8; 7 bases align to TRBD1. V lost 7 bases and J lost 3; bases outside the gene matches: 14. Germline V gives CDR1 SGHVS, CDR2 FQNEAQ. The CDR3 consists of 16 residues. DNA for the CDR3: TGTGCCAGCACCTCCGCATCACGTACAGGGGAAGAGACCCAGTACTTC. Amino acid sequence: CASTSASRTGEETQYF.

In this sample, this clonotype turned up a few times. The V gene is TRBV5-1, the J gene TRBJ2-1; no clear D gene. The CDR3 is 13 amino acids. V lost 1 base and J lost 5, with 7 bases in between. From germline, CDR1 is SGHRS and CDR2 YFSETQ. The CDR3 region has the DNA TGCGCCAGCAGCTTGTGGACGGACAATGAGCAGTTCTTC. This translates into CASSLWTDNEQFF.

This clonotype was detected only a few times. This chain connects TRBV11-2 to TRBJ2-3; D is ambiguous. Germline lookup yields CDR1 SGHAT and CDR2 FQNNGV. The CDR3 loop spans 13 amino acids. V was trimmed by 5 bases and J by 6 bases, leaving 12 bases between them. The CDR3 sequence is CASSRSNGDTQYF. CDR3 DNA: TGTGCCAGCAGCCGTTCAAATGGCGATACGCAGTATTTT. Full variable domain (remainder filled in from reference TRBV11-2 and TRBJ2-3): EAGVAQSPRYKIIEKRQSVAFWCNPISGHATLYWYQQILGQGPKLLIQFQNNGVVDDSQLPKDRFSAERLKGVDSTLKIQPAKLEDSAVYLCASSRSNGDTQYFGPGTRLTVL.

The rearrangement joins TRBV10-3 to TRBJ2-3, with 8 bases fitting TRBD2. V dropped 4 bases and J dropped 1; count of bases not matched to a gene: 1. The V gene's germline CDR1 is ENHRY and CDR2 SYGVKD. This CDR3 contains 14 residues. In DNA, the CDR3 is TGTGCCATCAGTGTTAGCGGGGGCACAGATACGCAGTATTTT. Amino acid sequence: CAISVSGGTDTQYF.

V gene TRBV29-1 combines with J gene TRBJ2-3, with TRBD1 matching 11 bases. Germline lookup yields CDR1 SQVTM and CDR2 ANQGSEA. V shed 6 bases, J shed 3 bases, and the junction held 5 bases outside the gene matches. This CDR3 region has 14 residues. CDR3 coding DNA: TGCAGCGTCGCAGGACAGGGGGCGACAGATACGCAGTATTTT. Translated: CSVAGQGATDTQYF.

In its sample, this clonotype was seen many times. The chain combines TRBV27 with TRBJ1-2; D is unresolved. Germline CDR1 and CDR2: MNHEY and SMNVEV (reference sequence). This CDR3 comprises 16 residues. The ends were cut back, 0 bases at V and 0 bases at J, with 11 bases in the middle. The CDR3, as DNA: TGTGCCAGCAGTTTATCGAGACGGCTCGCTAACTATGGCTACACCTTC. Protein product: CASSLSRRLANYGYTF.

Ten or more counts support this clonotype. The chain carries TRBV19 and TRBJ2-1, with 9 nucleotides matching TRBD1. Germline trimming cut 5 bases from V and 4 bases from J; bases unmatched to any gene: 12. Looked up from germline, CDR1 is LNHDA and CDR2 is SQIVND (reference sequence). The CDR3 has 17 residues. CDR3 loop: CASSPKLPGQGYNEQFF. The CDR3 DNA sequence: TGTGCCAGTAGTCCGAAACTTCCGGGACAGGGATACAATGAGCAGTTCTTC.

In its sample, this clonotype was seen a few times. This chain links TRBV5-1 with TRBJ2-7; weak D call: TRBD2 (5 bases). The CDR3 has 14 amino acids. Germline V gene lookup returns CDR1 SGHRS and CDR2 YFSETQ. V was pared by 3 bases and J by 0 bases, with 10 bases between. The CDR3 protein is CASSWAGRSYEQYF. The CDR3, as DNA: TGCGCCAGCAGCTGGGCGGGCCGCTCCTACGAGCAGTACTTC.

This clonotype was detected only a few times. This chain uses TRBV24-1 with TRBJ2-3; 11 bases fit TRBD2. Trimming at V came to 3 bases and at J to 2 bases, leaving 9 bases not matched to a gene. CDR3 size: 18 residues. Germline CDR1 reads KGHDR; CDR2 reads SFDVKD. The chain's CDR3 is CATSDRGTSGGYTDTQYF. The CDR3, as DNA: TGTGCCACCAGTGATAGGGGGACTAGCGGAGGGTACACAGATACGCAGTATTTT.

This clonotype was detected many times. The rearrangement uses TRBV29-1 and TRBJ1-2; D is unclear. Germline CDR1 is SQVTM and CDR2 is ANQGSEA. This CDR3 contains 14 residues. The DNA for the CDR3 is TGCAGAACCAACTCCGGGAAGAAAGACTATGGCTACACCTTC. Its protein is CRTNSGKKDYGYTF.

V is TRBV5-1 and J is TRBJ2-7, with D unclear. Trimming cost V 4 bases and J 5 bases, with 13 bases left between them. The CDR3 totals 13 residues. Germline V gene data show CDR1 as SGHRS and CDR2 as YFSETQ. CDR3 DNA sequence: TGCGCCAGCAGCCCCTACCCTATCGACGAGCAGTACTTC. It specifies CASSPYPIDEQYF.

This clonotype was recorded at least ten times. V usage is TRBV19 and J usage is TRBJ2-1, with 12 bases aligning to TRBD2. Trimming at V came to 7 bases and at J to 10 bases, leaving 14 bases not matched to a gene. In germline, CDR1 is LNHDA, CDR2 SQIVND (reference sequence). CDR3 length: 16 amino acids. The CDR3 coding sequence is TGTGCCAGTACCCAAGAGATGACTAGCGGGAGTAGAGAGCAGTTCTTC. Protein product: CASTQEMTSGSREQFF.

The chain links TRBV7-6 to TRBJ2-3; the match to TRBD2 covers 12 bases. This CDR3 is built from 17 residues. Trimming removed 5 bases from V and 0 bases from J; junction bases left unmatched: 6. The germline gives CDR1 SGHVS, CDR2 FNYEAQ. Here the CDR3 DNA reads TGTGCCAGCAGCCGAAAAGGACTAGCGGGGAGCACAGATACGCAGTATTTT. Protein product: CASSRKGLAGSTDTQYF.

The V and J genes are TRBV29-1 and TRBJ1-6; D may be TRBD1 (5 bases). The germline gives CDR1 SQVTM, CDR2 ANQGSEA. Trimming stripped 5 bases from V and 7 bases from J, with 12 bases between. The CDR3 sequence is 13 residues long. The CDR3 here is CSVTERGNSPLHF. The CDR3 DNA reads as TGCAGCGTTACAGAGCGGGGGAATTCACCCCTCCACTTT.

This clonotype was counted at least ten times. This chain joins TRBV19 and TRBJ2-4, with TRBD2 identical over 14 bases. V shed 2 bases and J 0 bases; nucleotides not matched to a gene: 12. There are 21 residues in the CDR3. Germline CDR1 reads LNHDA; CDR2 reads SQIVND (reference sequence). CDR3 residues: CASSIFRLAGGMTLAKNIQYF. CDR3 DNA sequence: TGTGCCAGTAGTATATTTAGACTAGCGGGGGGGATGACTCTAGCCAAAAACATTCAGTACTTC.

This clonotype was detected only a few times. V gene TRBV10-1 combines with J gene TRBJ2-2, with 9 positions matching TRBD2. The V gene's germline CDR1 is WNHNN and CDR2 SYGVQD (reference sequence). V gave up 6 bases and J gave up 5 bases; unmatched junction bases: 7. The CDR3 covers 15 residues. The CDR3 is CASSNPGLATGELFF. The CDR3 DNA is TGCGCCAGCAGCAATCCGGGACTAGCTACCGGGGAGCTGTTTTTT.

This clonotype was detected ten times or more. V is TRBV7-2 and J is TRBJ2-7; the match to TRBD2 covers 11 bases. The germline gives CDR1 SGHTA, CDR2 FQGNSA. CDR3 length: 14 residues. Unmatched junction bases numbered 4, after V lost 3 bases and J lost 6 bases. The CDR3 loop reads CASSFTSGRREQYF. In DNA form, the CDR3 reads TGTGCCAGCAGCTTCACTAGCGGGAGACGCGAGCAGTACTTC.